These 9 T cell receptor beta chains were sequenced from one sample in a study of patients and donors after allogeneic stem cell transplantation. In TCRdb, the RT-PCR reads were re-called with MiXCR into one record per CDR3 protein. This table has roughly 880,000 distinct CDR3 sequences, about a sixth appearing once. Sequenced: blood, either unsorted or a sorted T cell fraction (not recorded which). All receptors derive from a human donor who was either an allogeneic HSCT recipient or a stem cell or donor lymphocyte infusion donor (not recorded which). It is not recorded whose cells these are; they may come from a transplant donor.

This clonotype has just a few counts. The chain uses TRBV2 and TRBJ2-7, with D unresolved. Germline CDR1 SNHLY, CDR2 FYNNEI. This CDR3 is 16 amino acids long. The V and J ends lost 6 bases and 0 bases respectively, with 18 bases between them. CDR3 DNA sequence: TGTGCCAGCAGCGAATGGTCGGACCCCGTCTCCTACGAGCAGTACTTC. This codes for CASSEWSDPVSYEQYF. The full variable domain, with the rest looked up from reference TRBV2 and TRBJ2-7, is EPEVTQTPSHQVTQMGQEVILRCVPISNHLYFYWYRQILGQKVEFLVSFYNNEISEKSEIFDDQFSVERPDGSNFTLKIRSTKLEDSAMYFCASSEWSDPVSYEQYFGPGTRLTVT.

Regarding this clonotype: A read error is likely, as this CDR3 ends without the conserved phenylalanine or tryptophan. The chain links TRBV2 to TRBJ1-3; D is unresolved. The V end lost 4 bases, the J end lost 8 bases, and 21 bases lay between the germline ends. This CDR3 comprises 16 residues. Germline CDR1 is SNHLY and CDR2 is FYNNEI. The CDR3 coding sequence is TGTGCCAGCAGTGTCGACGGCAGAGTGGGAGATGACACCATATATTCT. Translated: CASSVDGRVGDDTIYS.

The chain carries TRBV27 and TRBJ2-1, with D possibly being TRBD1 (5 bases). V was cut by 8 bases and J by 6 bases, with 14 bases left in between. Germline V gene lookup returns CDR1 MNHEY and CDR2 SMNVEV (reference sequence). This CDR3 has 13 amino acids. In DNA, the CDR3 is TGTGCCAGCGCCCCCGGGCAGGGCAATGAGCAGTTCTTC. It encodes CASAPGQGNEQFF.

This clonotype was detected ten times or more. The chain employs TRBV12-3 or TRBV12-4 and TRBJ1-4; 9 nucleotides line up with TRBD1. This CDR3 spans 15 amino acids. Losses at the gene ends were 5 bases for V and 7 bases for J; bases not matched to a gene: 8. DNA of the CDR3: TGTGCCAGCAGTGTCGACAGGGGGGGGGTTGAAAAACTGTTTTTT. Translated, it gives CASSVDRGGVEKLFF.

J is TRBJ2-5 and V is TRBV5-1, with 7 positions matching TRBD1. With 0 bases clipped from V and 5 bases from J, the junction kept 7 bases outside the gene matches. The germline V gene encodes CDR1 SGHRS and CDR2 YFSETQ. This CDR3 region has 15 residues. The CDR3 nucleotides are TGCGCCAGCAGCTTGGGCCCTACACAGGGGGAGACCCAGTACTTC. It codes for CASSLGPTQGETQYF.

The J gene is TRBJ2-1, the V gene TRBV9, with D maybe TRBD2 (5 bases). The germline CDR1 and CDR2 sequences are SGDLS and YYNGEE. V dropped 0 bases and J dropped 9 bases, with 10 bases sitting between them. The CDR3 is made up of 13 amino acids. CDR3 nucleotide sequence: TGTGCCAGCAGCGTAGTGGGAGTATCTGAGCAGTTCTTC. The encoded protein is CASSVVGVSEQFF.

The rearrangement links TRBV25-1 to TRBJ2-3; D possibly corresponds to TRBD1 (5 bases). Germline V gene lookup returns CDR1 MGHDK and CDR2 SYGVNS. CDR3 length: 16 amino acids. V was trimmed by 5 bases and J by 6 bases, leaving 21 bases between them. The CDR3 nucleotides are TGTGCCAGCAGTCTCGCTGGAGTTTCTTACAGGGATACGCAGTATTTT. Encoded protein: CASSLAGVSYRDTQYF.

The V call is TRBV4-3, the J call TRBJ1-2; D ambiguous. The germline CDR1 and CDR2 sequences are LGHNA and YSLEER. V dropped 0 bases and J dropped 9 bases, with 14 bases sitting between them. The CDR3 is made up of 14 amino acids. The CDR3: CASSQDSKSRRYTF. The DNA for the CDR3 is TGCGCCAGCAGCCAAGATTCGAAGTCTCGTCGCTACACCTTC.

The V gene is TRBV27, the J gene TRBJ1-2; D remains ambiguous. CDR3 size: 12 residues. The germline V gene has CDR1 MNHEY and CDR2 SMNVEV (reference sequence). Trimming shortened V by 10 bases and J by 3 bases, and 12 bases separated the two germline ends. The CDR3 is CATLGRDYGYTF. In DNA, the CDR3 is TGTGCCACCTTAGGGCGGGACTATGGCTACACCTTC.